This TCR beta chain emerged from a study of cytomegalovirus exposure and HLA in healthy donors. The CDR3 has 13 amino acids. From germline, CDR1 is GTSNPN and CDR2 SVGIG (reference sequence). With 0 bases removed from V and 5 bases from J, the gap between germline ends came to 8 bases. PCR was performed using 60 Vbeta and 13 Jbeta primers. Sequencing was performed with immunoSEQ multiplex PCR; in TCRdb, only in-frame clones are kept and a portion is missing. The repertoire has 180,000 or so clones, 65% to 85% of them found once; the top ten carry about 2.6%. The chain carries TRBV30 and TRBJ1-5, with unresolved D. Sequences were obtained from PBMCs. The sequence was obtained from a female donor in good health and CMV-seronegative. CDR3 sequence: CAWSVTPYQPQHF. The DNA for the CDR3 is TGTGCCTGGAGTGTGACACCTTATCAGCCCCAGCATTTT.